Following are 30 T cell receptor beta chains from one sample sequenced in a study of control samples from healthy donors and cancer patients. The data were produced by immunoSEQ multiplex PCR, yet TCRdb's version contains in-frame clones alone and is incomplete. The table includes around 180,000 clones, about 90% detected once. Material: blood. Receptors originate from a woman in her 30s in good health.

This chain connects TRBV5-4 to TRBJ1-2; D perhaps matches TRBD1 (5 bases). This CDR3 spans 17 amino acids. Germline V gene sequence: CDR1 SGHNT, CDR2 YYREEE (reference sequence). The V gene lost 4 bases and the J gene lost 8 bases, with 27 bases spanning the gap. CDR3 sequence (DNA): TGTGCCAGCAGCCCGGTTGTCTCCTTTTTGACAGATCAGGGCTACACCTTC. Protein sequence: CASSPVVSFLTDQGYTF. The variable domain in full, completed from reference TRBV5-4 and TRBJ1-2, reads ETGVTQSPTHLIKTRGQQVTLRCSSQSGHNTVSWYQQALGQGPQFIFQYYREEENGRGNFPPRFSGLQFPNYSSELNVNALELDDSALYLCASSPVVSFLTDQGYTFGSGTRLTVV.

This clone appeared once. V usage is TRBV23-1 and J usage is TRBJ1-5; D remains unclear. TRBV23-1 is treated as an ORF (open reading frame) with a function not yet certain. The CDR3 has 13 amino acids. Trimming removed 2 bases at V and 7 bases at J, with 9 bases between. The CDR3 here is CASSQECAQPQHF. The CDR3 coding sequence is TGCGCCAGCAGTCAAGAATGTGCGCAGCCCCAGCATTTT.

A remark on this clone: One end of the junction varies from germline; a read error may be responsible. This chain links TRBV19 with TRBJ2-7; the match to TRBD1 covers 7 bases. Germline CDR1 LNHDA, CDR2 SQIVND (reference sequence). This CDR3 region has 12 residues. The CDR3 DNA is TGTGCAAGTAAGGCAGGGGGTGGCGAGCAGTACTTC. Translation gives CASKAGGGEQYF.

The chain combines TRBV28 with TRBJ2-3, with D perhaps TRBD1 or TRBD2 (6 bases each). Trimming stripped 3 bases from V and 7 bases from J, with 11 bases between. The CDR3 covers 13 residues. Germline values: CDR1 MDHEN, CDR2 SYDVKM. CDR3 in amino acids: CASSLGGGHTQYF. In nucleotides, the CDR3 is TGTGCCAGCAGTTTGGGTGGGGGGCATACGCAGTATTTT.

The V call is TRBV6-2 or TRBV6-3, the J call TRBJ2-1, with a tentative D call TRBD1 (6 bases). CDR1 is MNHEY, CDR2 SVGEGT, per germline. Trimming shortened V by 6 bases and J by 0 bases, and 18 bases separated the two germline ends. The CDR3 is made up of 17 amino acids. The CDR3 bases are TGTGCCAGCAGCCGTGGACAGTCCTCTAGCTCCTACAATGAGCAGTTCTTC. Encoded protein: CASSRGQSSSSYNEQFF.

This clone occurred once. The chain couples TRBV5-1 to TRBJ2-1, with D tentatively TRBD1 or TRBD2 (6 bases each). This CDR3 is built from 14 residues. Germline V gene lookup returns CDR1 SGHRS and CDR2 YFSETQ. Trimming took 0 bases from V and 3 from J, leaving 7 bases between them. DNA for the CDR3: TGCGCCAGCAGCTTGGAGGGGGGCTACAATGAGCAGTTCTTC. This encodes CASSLEGGYNEQFF.

The chain employs TRBV19 and TRBJ1-5, with D tentatively TRBD1 (5 bases). Germline CDR1 is LNHDA and CDR2 is SQIVND (reference sequence). The CDR3 is made up of 14 amino acids. Trimming took off 9 bases at V and 1 base at J, with 13 bases between the two ends. The CDR3 loop reads CASRLEGSNQPQHF. CDR3 nucleotide sequence: TGTGCCAGCAGGCTGGAGGGGAGCAATCAGCCCCAGCATTTT. The full variable domain, with the rest looked up from reference TRBV19 and TRBJ1-5, is DGGITQSPKYLFRKEGQNVTLSCEQNLNHDAMYWYRQDPGQGLRLIYYSQIVNDFQKGDIAEGYSVSREKKESFPLTVTSAQKNPTAFYLCASRLEGSNQPQHFGDGTRLSIL.

With regard to this clone: The same CDR3 arises from other DNA sequences in this sample as well. In DNA form, the CDR3 reads TGTGCCAGCACCCCGTGGGACCCTGACAATGAGCAGTTCTTC. As protein: CASTPWDPDNEQFF. This chain links TRBV5-4 with TRBJ2-1, with D perhaps matching TRBD1 or TRBD2 (5 bases each). The CDR3 covers 14 residues. Trimming left V 6 bases short and J 5 bases short, with 15 bases between. From germline, CDR1 is SGHNT and CDR2 YYREEE (reference sequence).

The genes are TRBV14 and TRBJ1-5, with D possibly being TRBD1 (6 bases). CDR3 length: 15 residues. Germline CDR1 is SGHDN and CDR2 is FVKESK. Trimming left V 1 base short and J 6 bases short, with 13 bases between. CDR3 bases: TGTGCCAGCAGCCAAGGTGGGGGGGCACTTCAGCCCCAGCATTTT. Protein: CASSQGGGALQPQHF. The full variable domain, rest sourced from reference TRBV14 and TRBJ1-5, is EAGVTQFPSHSVIEKGQTVTLRCDPISGHDNLYWYRRVMGKEIKFLLHFVKESKQDESGMPNNRFLAERTGGTYSTLKVQPAELEDSGVYFCASSQGGGALQPQHFGDGTRLSIL.

The gene calls are TRBV7-8 and TRBJ2-1; D perhaps matches TRBD2 (6 bases). The CDR3 runs 12 residues. Germline loops: CDR1 SGHVS, CDR2 FQNEAQ. V lost 2 bases to trimming and J lost 11 bases, with 10 bases between them. The CDR3 is CASSLRGIKQFF. CDR3 DNA: TGTGCCAGCAGCTTACGGGGGATCAAGCAGTTCTTC.

The genes are TRBV18 and TRBJ1-2; TRBD1 matches at 10 bases. The CDR3 runs 16 residues. Per the germline V gene, CDR1 is KGHSH and CDR2 is LQKENI. Trimming took 6 bases from V and 9 from J; bases not matched to a gene: 16. The CDR3 nucleotides are TGTGCCAGCTCGATGCAAGTACCGGGACAGGGGAATAGCTACACCTTC. Its translation is CASSMQVPGQGNSYTF.

The J gene is TRBJ2-3, the V gene TRBV27, with 8 bases identical to TRBD2. Germline values: CDR1 MNHEY, CDR2 SMNVEV (reference sequence). The CDR3 consists of 14 residues. V lost 5 bases, J lost 0 bases, and 1 base stayed unmatched. This CDR3 reads CASSKRGSTDTQYF. In DNA, the CDR3 is TGTGCCAGCAGTAAGCGGGGGAGCACAGATACGCAGTATTTT.

The V call is TRBV27, the J call TRBJ2-7; D is unclear. This CDR3 is 13 amino acids long. V was clipped by 4 bases and J by 0 bases, with 7 bases between them. Germline CDR1 is MNHEY and CDR2 is SMNVEV (reference sequence). As DNA, the CDR3 is TGTGCCAGCAGTTCCCAGATCTCCTACGAGCAGTACTTC. It codes for CASSSQISYEQYF.

The chain links TRBV7-2 to TRBJ2-4; possible D gene TRBD2, 7 bases. The germline CDR1 and CDR2 sequences are SGHTA and FQGNSA. The CDR3 has 14 amino acids. Between the trimmed V and J ends, which lost 1 base and 7 bases, there was a span of 11 bases. CDR3 region: CASSLGGGGNIQYF. The CDR3 coding sequence is TGTGCCAGCAGCTTAGGGGGAGGGGGGAACATTCAGTACTTC.

The CDR3 nucleotides read TGCGCCAGCAGCCCACGGGGAATAGGGTCAGATACGCAGTATTTT. Amino acid sequence: CASSPRGIGSDTQYF. This chain connects TRBV4-1 to TRBJ2-3; tentative D call: TRBD2 (5 bases). The germline V gene has CDR1 MGHRA and CDR2 YSYEKL. V was shortened by 4 bases and J by 4 bases, with 15 bases between the two germline ends. CDR3 length equals 15 residues.

The rearrangement uses TRBV6-5 and TRBJ2-1, with no clear D. There are 15 residues in the CDR3. V lost 0 bases, J lost 9 bases, and 15 bases lay in between. The germline CDR1 and CDR2 sequences are MNHEY and SVGAGI. The CDR3 here is CASSYSFTDRSEQFF. CDR3 in DNA: TGTGCCAGCAGTTACTCGTTCACCGACCGTAGTGAGCAGTTCTTC.

The V gene is TRBV24-1, the J gene TRBJ2-5; 7 bases map to TRBD2. V shed 6 bases, J shed 6 bases, and the junction held 9 bases outside the gene matches. This CDR3 has 14 residues. CDR1 and CDR2 (germline): KGHDR, SFDVKD. This chain's CDR3 is CATSPRESGKTQYF. For the CDR3, the DNA is TGTGCCACCAGTCCTCGGGAGAGCGGGAAGACCCAGTACTTC.

The chain recombines TRBV27 with TRBJ2-7; D possibly matches TRBD1 or TRBD2 (5 bases each). Trimming pared 3 bases from V and 0 bases from J, leaving 9 bases between. The CDR3 has 14 residues. The germline V gene encodes CDR1 MNHEY and CDR2 SMNVEV (reference sequence). The CDR3 nucleotides read TGTGCCAGCAGTTTCGGGGACCCCTCCTACGAGCAGTACTTC. Protein sequence: CASSFGDPSYEQYF.

The chain employs TRBV2 and TRBJ1-5; TRBD1 might be the D (6 bases). The germline V and J ends were trimmed by 7 bases and 7 bases, with 20 bases remaining between them. Germline CDR1 and CDR2: SNHLY and FYNNEI. This CDR3 is built from 15 residues. The CDR3 DNA reads TGTGCCAGCAAGGGGGGCTCAATGCAGGGCCAGCCCCAGCATTTT. Translation: CASKGGSMQGQPQHF.

J is TRBJ2-7 and V is TRBV5-4, with TRBD1 matching 10 bases. V trimming: 4 bases; J trimming: 6 bases; junction bases outside the gene matches: 10. Germline V gives CDR1 SGHNT, CDR2 YYREEE (reference sequence). The CDR3 is 15 amino acids. The CDR3 sequence: CASSPAGQGRGEQYF. CDR3 coding DNA: TGTGCCAGCAGCCCCGCGGGACAGGGGAGGGGCGAGCAGTACTTC.

V and J are TRBV5-1 and TRBJ2-7; possibly TRBD2 for D (6 bases). The CDR3 has 16 amino acids. V was cut by 3 bases and J by 0 bases, with 16 bases left in between. Germline V gives CDR1 SGHRS, CDR2 YFSETQ. The CDR3 DNA reads as TGCGCCAGCAGCTCCCTGGGACTCTACTCCTCCTACGAGCAGTACGTC. Amino acid sequence: CASSSLGLYSSYEQYV.

J is TRBJ1-2 and V is TRBV5-6; 10 positions match TRBD1. This CDR3 contains 18 residues. V was clipped by 9 bases and J by 8 bases; unmatched bases: 25. Germline V gene sequence: CDR1 SGHDT, CDR2 YYEEEE. CDR3 coding DNA: TGTGCCACTTCACCCGGGACAGGGGATCAGGGTGGAGCTGCGGGCTACACCTTC. This codes for CATSPGTGDQGGAAGYTF. Using reference TRBV5-6 and TRBJ1-2 for the parts outside the CDR3, the full variable domain is DAGVTQSPTHLIKTRGQQVTLRCSPKSGHDTVSWYQQALGQGPQFIFQYYEEEERQRGNFPDRFSGHQFPNYSSELNVNALLLGDSALYLCATSPGTGDQGGAAGYTFGSGTRLTVV.

The chain has TRBV6-5 and TRBJ1-1; D is uncertain. Germline CDR1 reads MNHEY; CDR2 reads SVGAGI. The CDR3 runs 16 residues. V was trimmed by 2 bases and J by 7 bases, leaving 20 bases between them. The CDR3 sequence: CASSYGFLGGTVEAFF. In nucleotides, the CDR3 is TGTGCCAGCAGTTACGGGTTTCTGGGCGGTACGGTTGAAGCTTTCTTT.

DNA of the CDR3: TGTGCCAGCAGCTTGGGGTGGGACCCTGAAGCTTTCTTT. Its protein product is CASSLGWDPEAFF. J is TRBJ1-1 and V is TRBV5-6, with D perhaps matching TRBD1 (5 bases). With 0 bases removed from V and 6 bases from J, the gap between germline ends came to 9 bases. This CDR3 contains 13 residues. The germline gives CDR1 SGHDT, CDR2 YYEEEE.

The rearrangement links TRBV12-5 to TRBJ2-3; D is unclear. Germline V gene sequence: CDR1 LGHNT, CDR2 FRNRAP. The CDR3 consists of 12 residues. Trimming cost V 6 bases and J 4 bases, with 8 bases left between them. This chain's CDR3 is CASGRDSDTQYF. DNA of the CDR3: TGTGCTAGTGGCCGTGATTCAGATACGCAGTATTTT.

The chain employs TRBV6-5 and TRBJ2-1; D not resolved. This CDR3 has 15 amino acids. Trimming took off 6 bases at V and 7 bases at J, with 19 bases between the two ends. The germline gives CDR1 MNHEY, CDR2 SVGAGI. The CDR3 nucleotides read TGTGCCAGCAGATTGGACCGGTACCCCGGGAATGAGCAGTTCTTC. It specifies CASRLDRYPGNEQFF.

The V and J genes are TRBV18 and TRBJ2-2; D uncertain. The CDR3 sequence is 14 residues long. The V gene's germline CDR1 is KGHSH and CDR2 LQKENI. V was trimmed by 0 bases and J by 4 bases, leaving 6 bases between them. The CDR3 reads CASSPPSVTGELFF. The CDR3 DNA sequence: TGTGCCAGCTCACCACCGTCAGTCACCGGGGAGCTGTTTTTT.

Note on this clone: This CDR3 is also generated by other DNA sequences in the sample. The CDR3 DNA is TGTGCCAGCAGTCCGGGGACTAGCGGTTACAATGAGCAGTTCTTC. It encodes CASSPGTSGYNEQFF. The chain combines TRBV27 with TRBJ2-1; 11 bases map to TRBD2. The junction had 4 bases not matched to a gene; V was cut back by 5 bases and J by 4 bases. This CDR3 region has 15 residues. Germline CDR1 and CDR2: MNHEY and SMNVEV (reference sequence).

With regard to this clone: This sample includes further DNA sequences coding for the same CDR3. V usage is TRBV6-2 or TRBV6-3 and J usage is TRBJ1-2; 10 bases match TRBD1. The germline V gene has CDR1 MNHEY and CDR2 SVGEGT. This CDR3 has 14 residues. J gave up 5 bases and V 5 bases, and 5 bases lay outside the gene matches. CDR3 coding DNA: TGTGCCAGCAGTGCCCCGGGACAGGGGTATGGCTACACCTTC. This sequence encodes CASSAPGQGYGYTF.

The gene calls are TRBV6-5 and TRBJ1-1; D is unclear. V was pared by 2 bases and J by 3 bases, with 4 bases between. Germline V lookup: CDR1 MNHEY, CDR2 SVGAGI. This CDR3 spans 12 amino acids. The CDR3 protein is CASSYKDTEAFF. In DNA form, the CDR3 reads TGTGCCAGCAGTTACAAGGACACTGAAGCTTTCTTT.